These 21 T cell receptor beta chains share one sample of origin, sequenced in a study of blood T cell repertoires in COVID-19. Assay used: immunoSEQ multiplex PCR; TCRdb lists only in-frame clones, some missing. The sample lists about 74,000 clones; about nine tenths were seen once. The source material was peripheral blood. These receptors were taken from a woman older than 75 with active or convalescent COVID-19.

This sequence joins TRBV28 and TRBJ1-2; 9 bases line up with TRBD1. With 3 bases clipped from V and 2 bases from J, the junction kept 4 bases outside the gene matches. CDR3 size: 15 residues. Germline assignment: CDR1 MDHEN and CDR2 SYDVKM. The CDR3 reads CASSFGQGINYGYTF. Here the CDR3 DNA reads TGTGCCAGCAGTTTCGGACAGGGGATAAACTATGGCTACACCTTC.

The chain combines TRBV2 with TRBJ2-1; 12 nucleotides agree with TRBD2. J was trimmed by 10 bases and V by 4 bases; bases with no gene match: 5. This CDR3 contains 14 residues. The germline V gene has CDR1 SNHLY and CDR2 FYNNEI. The CDR3 region is CASSVASGGAEQFF. CDR3 coding DNA: TGTGCCAGCAGTGTTGCTAGCGGGGGGGCGGAGCAGTTCTTC.

V and J are TRBV5-4 and TRBJ1-1; D may be TRBD1 (6 bases). V lost 0 bases and J lost 4, with 13 bases in between. CDR1 is SGHNT and CDR2 is YYREEE in the germline V gene (reference sequence). The CDR3 is 15 residues long. CDR3 amino acids: CASSLAQGGSTEAFF. CDR3 DNA sequence: TGTGCCAGCAGCTTGGCACAGGGAGGGAGCACTGAAGCTTTCTTT.

The rearrangement links TRBV6-1 to TRBJ2-4, with 8 bases fitting TRBD1. The V gene's germline CDR1 is MNHNS and CDR2 SASEGT. The CDR3 loop spans 17 amino acids. Trimming took 3 bases from V and 3 from J; bases not matched to a gene: 10. In DNA form, the CDR3 reads TGTGCCAGCAGTGAGCTCACAGGGGGACTTGGCAAAAACATTCAGTACTTC. This sequence encodes CASSELTGGLGKNIQYF.

A few counts support this clone. The V gene is TRBV7-9, the J gene TRBJ1-6; 9 nucleotides match TRBD1. CDR1 is SEHNR, CDR2 FQNEAQ, per germline (reference sequence). The CDR3 covers 15 residues. V lost 4 bases and J lost 10; bases outside the gene matches: 8. Here the CDR3 DNA reads TGTGCCAGCAGCTCCGCCGGGACAGGGAGGTCACCCCTCCACTTT. Translating gives CASSSAGTGRSPLHF.

This clone was counted a single time. The chain employs TRBV7-2 and TRBJ2-7; no definite D call. Germline-derived CDR1 and CDR2 are SGHTA and FQGNSA. Trimming shortened V by 5 bases and J by 4 bases, and 9 bases separated the two germline ends. This CDR3 spans 12 amino acids. Here the CDR3 reads CASSLLEYEQYF. As DNA, the CDR3 is TGTGCCAGCAGCCTCCTCGAGTACGAGCAGTACTTC.

The rearrangement joins TRBV4-2 to TRBJ2-1; perhaps TRBD1 as D (5 bases). Looked up from germline, CDR1 is LGHNA and CDR2 is YNFKEQ. Trimming took 7 bases from V and 2 from J, leaving 15 bases between them. The CDR3 sequence is 15 residues long. For the CDR3, the DNA is TGTGCCAGCAACATCCAGGGTGGCCCCTACAATGAGCAGTTCTTC. It codes for CASNIQGGPYNEQFF.

The J gene is TRBJ2-3, the V gene TRBV18; perhaps TRBD2 as D (5 bases). Germline CDR1 KGHSH, CDR2 LQKENI. The CDR3 covers 16 residues. V gave up 3 bases and J gave up 7 bases, with 20 bases separating them. The CDR3 nucleotides are TGTGCCAGCTCACCGACCGAGGGCAGGAGCACGAATACGCAGTATTTT. Its translation: CASSPTEGRSTNTQYF.

This clone was seen more than once but under ten times. This chain links TRBV7-2 with TRBJ2-5; 8 bases map to TRBD2. Germline V CDR1 and CDR2: SGHTA, FQGNSA. The CDR3 runs to 15 residues. Germline trimming cut 1 base from V and 4 bases from J; bases unmatched to any gene: 5. The CDR3: CASSLVGTRLETQYF. The CDR3 region has the DNA TGTGCCAGCAGCTTAGTGGGGACTAGACTAGAGACCCAGTACTTC.

The count of this clone is one. The chain uses TRBV30 and TRBJ2-5, with D unresolved. Trimming removed 0 bases at V and 1 base at J, with 6 bases between. CDR1 and CDR2 from the germline V gene are GTSNPN and SVGIG (reference sequence). This CDR3 is 13 amino acids long. The CDR3 spells CAWSVNSQETQYF. The DNA of the CDR3 is TGTGCCTGGAGTGTAAACTCCCAAGAGACCCAGTACTTC.

The chain carries TRBV15 and TRBJ2-7; TRBD1 matches 9 bases. Germline values: CDR1 LNHNV, CDR2 YYDKDF (reference sequence). The length of the CDR3 is 16 residues. Unmatched junction bases numbered 7, after V lost 3 bases and J lost 1 base. The CDR3 DNA sequence: TGTGCCACCAGCAGGAGGGGACAGGGTAGGTCCTACGAGCAGTACTTC. Translated: CATSRRGQGRSYEQYF.

The chain joins TRBV5-8 to TRBJ2-1; 9 nucleotides line up with TRBD1. The CDR3 runs 14 residues. The trim removed 2 bases at V and 8 bases at J, leaving 5 bases unmatched. Germline assignment: CDR1 SGHTS and CDR2 YDEGEE. The CDR3, as DNA: TGTGCCAGCAGCTTACGGGACAGGGTCCATGAGCAGTTCTTC. Amino acids: CASSLRDRVHEQFF.

V gene TRBV10-2 combines with J gene TRBJ1-6; D is undetermined. Per germline, CDR1 WSHSY and CDR2 SAAADI. CDR3 length: 14 amino acids. The V end was cut by 6 bases, the J end by 7 bases, with 13 bases between. CDR3 in DNA: TGCGCCAGCAGAACAGACGGTCGGAATTCACCCCTCCACTTT. This encodes CASRTDGRNSPLHF.

The chain couples TRBV5-1 to TRBJ2-2; D is unclear. The CDR3 covers 13 residues. Trimming took off 0 bases at V and 5 bases at J, with 5 bases between the two ends. Germline V gene lookup returns CDR1 SGHRS and CDR2 YFSETQ. The CDR3, as DNA: TGCGCCAGCAGCTTGGAACTTACCGGGGAGCTGTTTTTT. Protein: CASSLELTGELFF.

The genes are TRBV25-1 and TRBJ1-4; 9 bases fit TRBD1. The CDR3 sequence is 16 residues long. V lost 2 bases, J lost 7 bases, and 8 bases stayed unmatched. The germline V gene encodes CDR1 MGHDK and CDR2 SYGVNS. The CDR3 here is CASSETPGQGSEKLFF. CDR3 bases: TGTGCCAGCAGTGAAACGCCAGGACAGGGGTCTGAAAAACTGTTTTTT.

The genes are TRBV18 and TRBJ1-1, with 9 bases lining up with TRBD1. V lost 6 bases, J lost 4 bases, and 6 bases stayed unmatched. The CDR3 consists of 14 residues. In germline, CDR1 is KGHSH, CDR2 LQKENI. CDR3 DNA: TGTGCCAGCTCTACACAGGGGGCAGGCACTGAAGCTTTCTTT. This codes for CASSTQGAGTEAFF.

This rearrangement joins TRBV11-2 to TRBJ2-6, with no clear D. The CDR3 sequence is 15 residues long. V shed 3 bases and J shed 0 bases, with 6 bases lying between them. Germline CDR1 is SGHAT and CDR2 is FQNNGV. CDR3 in amino acids: CASSFRGSGANVLTF. The CDR3 DNA follows: TGTGCCAGCAGCTTCAGAGGCTCTGGGGCCAACGTCCTGACTTTC.

The gene calls are TRBV9 and TRBJ2-7, with D possibly TRBD1 on 6 matching bases. The V end lost 3 bases, the J end lost 6 bases, and 16 bases lay between the germline ends. This CDR3 has 14 amino acids. The germline gives CDR1 SGDLS, CDR2 YYNGEE. CDR3 amino acids: CASSARGLGVEQYF. CDR3 bases: TGTGCCAGCAGCGCCAGGGGTCTGGGCGTCGAGCAGTACTTC.

The rearrangement joins TRBV7-9 to TRBJ1-1; the D is unclear. The CDR3 is 13 residues long. The V and J ends lost 5 bases and 8 bases respectively, with 15 bases between them. Germline-derived CDR1 and CDR2 are SEHNR and FQNEAQ (reference sequence). The CDR3 bases are TGTGCCAGCAGCCTTAGGGATAGCGCGGAAGCTTTCTTT. Its translation: CASSLRDSAEAFF. Filled out from reference TRBV7-9 and TRBJ1-1, the complete variable domain reads DTGVSQNPRHKITKRGQNVTFRCDPISEHNRLYWYRQTLGQGPEFLTYFQNEAQLEKSRLLSDRFSAERPKGSFSTLEIQRTEQGDSAMYLCASSLRDSAEAFFGQGTRLTVV.

A single count supports this clone. V usage is TRBV5-5 and J usage is TRBJ2-2, with 12 nucleotides matching TRBD2. Germline lookup yields CDR1 SGHKS and CDR2 YYEKEE (reference sequence). This CDR3 has 16 residues. With 4 bases clipped from V and 6 bases from J, the junction kept 7 bases outside the gene matches. The CDR3 loop reads CASSIASGGAAGELFF. The CDR3 DNA follows: TGTGCCAGCAGCATCGCTAGCGGGGGGGCAGCCGGGGAGCTGTTTTTT.

This clone was recorded a few times. V usage is TRBV4-2 and J usage is TRBJ2-5; weak D call: TRBD1 (6 bases). Germline V lookup: CDR1 LGHNA, CDR2 YNFKEQ. V was pared by 3 bases and J by 5 bases, with 22 bases between. This CDR3 has 17 residues. DNA of the CDR3: TGTGCCAGCAGCCAGGCAGCCAAGGACAGATCGGTGGAGACCCAGTACTTC. Translation: CASSQAAKDRSVETQYF.